This entry lists 17 T cell receptor beta chains sequenced from one sample in a study of Tregs in tolerant kidney transplant recipients. Sequencing was performed with immunoSEQ multiplex PCR; in TCRdb, only in-frame clones are kept and a portion is missing. The sample has roughly 80,000 clones; approximately 90% are singletons. Sequencing was performed on Tregs from blood, taken before the transplant. These receptors came from a human donor who received a combined kidney and bone marrow transplant.

The CDR3 nucleotides read TGTGCCAGTAGTATGGGTGCCAGTACCTATGAGCAGTTCTTC. It encodes CASSMGASTYEQFF. The chain recombines TRBV19 with TRBJ2-1; D is unresolved. The V gene lost 3 bases and the J gene lost 8 bases, with 14 bases spanning the gap. The V gene's germline CDR1 is LNHDA and CDR2 SQIVND (reference sequence). The CDR3 sequence is 14 residues long. The variable domain in full, with the rest retrieved from reference TRBV19 and TRBJ2-1, is DGGITQSPKYLFRKEGQNVTLSCEQNLNHDAMYWYRQDPGQGLRLIYYSQIVNDFQKGDIAEGYSVSREKKESFPLTVTSAQKNPTAFYLCASSMGASTYEQFFGPGTRLTVL.

This sequence joins TRBV15 and TRBJ1-5; no firm D call. The CDR3 has 15 residues. Germline V gene data show CDR1 as LNHNV and CDR2 as YYDKDF (reference sequence). Trimming took 0 bases from V and 5 from J, leaving 11 bases between them. CDR3 in DNA: TGTGCCACCAGCAGAGATCGGTCCGGATATCAGCCCCAGCATTTT. This translates into CATSRDRSGYQPQHF.

Written as DNA, the CDR3 is TGCAGCGTTGTTCCCACGCGGGCCGCCTACGAGCAGTACTTC. Translating it yields CSVVPTRAAYEQYF. The chain recombines TRBV29-1 with TRBJ2-7; tentatively, D is TRBD2 (5 bases). Germline CDR1 reads SQVTM; CDR2 reads ANQGSEA. The ends were cut back, 4 bases at V and 2 bases at J, with 15 bases in the middle. The CDR3 runs 14 residues.

The chain combines TRBV2 with TRBJ2-1; D is possibly TRBD2 (6 bases). The CDR3 spans 13 residues. CDR1 and CDR2 (germline): SNHLY, FYNNEI. Trimming removed 3 bases at V and 4 bases at J, with 7 bases between. In DNA form, the CDR3 reads TGTGCCAGCAGTGACGGGAGTTACAATGAGCAGTTCTTC. Amino acids: CASSDGSYNEQFF.

The chain combines TRBV5-1 with TRBJ1-1; D is possibly TRBD1 (6 bases). The V end was cut by 0 bases, the J end by 4 bases, with 13 bases between. The germline gives CDR1 SGHRS, CDR2 YFSETQ. This CDR3 has 15 residues. CDR3 region: CASSLVGGTFTEAFF. The CDR3 nucleotides read TGCGCCAGCAGCTTGGTAGGGGGGACTTTCACTGAAGCTTTCTTT.

The chain combines TRBV2 with TRBJ1-5, with D unresolved. The V end was cut by 8 bases, the J end by 0 bases, with 8 bases between. This CDR3 is 13 amino acids long. Looked up from germline, CDR1 is SNHLY and CDR2 is FYNNEI. CDR3 DNA: TGTGCCAGCGCTCCTTATAGCAATCAGCCCCAGCATTTT. Protein sequence: CASAPYSNQPQHF.

V and J are TRBV9 and TRBJ2-2; D is undetermined. The CDR3 spans 15 residues. Looked up from germline, CDR1 is SGDLS and CDR2 is YYNGEE. Trimming took 10 bases from V and 1 from J, leaving 17 bases between them. The CDR3 DNA is TGTGCCTCGAGCGTGGGTACTTGGAACACCGGGGAGCTGTTTTTT. This encodes CASSVGTWNTGELFF.

This chain links TRBV7-2 with TRBJ1-5, with TRBD1 matching over 9 bases. Germline V CDR1 and CDR2: SGHTA, FQGNSA. V lost 5 bases and J lost 7; bases outside the gene matches: 9. The CDR3 covers 15 residues. The CDR3 here is CASSPTGGGEQPQHF. In DNA form, the CDR3 reads TGTGCCAGCAGCCCCACAGGGGGCGGGGAGCAGCCCCAGCATTTT.

This sequence joins TRBV11-2 and TRBJ2-1, with 8 bases that match TRBD2. Germline CDR1 is SGHAT and CDR2 is FQNNGV. The CDR3 spans 16 residues. Trimming cost V 1 base and J 2 bases; bases outside gene matches: 4. The CDR3, as DNA: TGTGCCAGCAGCTTAGGAGGCGGGAGGACCTACAATGAGCAGTTCTTC. Residues: CASSLGGGRTYNEQFF.

This chain joins TRBV10-2 and TRBJ1-1; D gene ambiguous. The length of the CDR3 is 11 residues. Per germline, CDR1 WSHSY and CDR2 SAAADI. Trimming removed 4 bases from V and 4 bases from J, with 4 bases in between. The CDR3 here is CASSGLTEAFF. DNA of the CDR3: TGCGCCAGCAGTGGCCTCACTGAAGCTTTCTTT.

This clone has only one observation. The chain recombines TRBV27 with TRBJ1-3; 7 nucleotides align to TRBD1. V dropped 8 bases and J dropped 2; count of bases not matched to a gene: 3. The CDR3 covers 13 residues. Germline-derived CDR1 and CDR2 are MNHEY and SMNVEV (reference sequence). The CDR3 nucleotides read TGTGCCAGCGGCGACAGGGCTGGAAACACCATATATTTT. This gives the protein CASGDRAGNTIYF.

The rearrangement uses TRBV27 and TRBJ1-2, with D possibly matching TRBD1 (5 bases). The CDR3 extends over 14 amino acids. Deletions cut 5 bases from V and 1 base from J, with 11 bases between. Germline V gives CDR1 MNHEY, CDR2 SMNVEV (reference sequence). The CDR3 here is CASSRQGLNYGYTF. CDR3 in DNA: TGTGCCAGCAGTAGGCAGGGTCTTAACTATGGCTACACCTTC.

The CDR3 spells CASSLYRDQQPQHF. The CDR3 DNA reads as TGTGCCAGCTCACTTTACAGGGACCAACAGCCCCAGCATTTT. The gene calls are TRBV18 and TRBJ1-5, with D possibly being TRBD1 (6 bases). V dropped 4 bases and J dropped 7 bases, with 14 bases sitting between them. Germline CDR1 is KGHSH and CDR2 is LQKENI. The CDR3 contains 14 residues.

The V gene is TRBV11-2, the J gene TRBJ2-1, with 8 bases identical to TRBD1. Germline V CDR1 and CDR2: SGHAT, FQNNGV. The V and J ends lost 5 bases and 3 bases, in that order; junction bases with no gene match: 6. This CDR3 region has 15 residues. The CDR3 DNA follows: TGTGCCAGCAGCGGCCCGGGACAGGTCTACAATGAGCAGTTCTTC. This encodes CASSGPGQVYNEQFF.

The rearrangement joins TRBV4-2 to TRBJ1-2; no firm D call. Germline assignment: CDR1 LGHNA and CDR2 YNFKEQ. CDR3 length: 14 amino acids. Trimming took 0 bases from V and 3 from J, leaving 8 bases between them. The CDR3 DNA reads as TGTGCCAGCAGCCAAGATCGGGTCGACTATGGCTACACCTTC. It translates to CASSQDRVDYGYTF.

The chain couples TRBV6-5 to TRBJ2-3, with 13 bases identical to TRBD2. CDR1 and CDR2 from the germline V gene are MNHEY and SVGAGI. CDR3 length equals 14 residues. Trimming removed 10 bases from V and 6 bases from J; junction bases left unmatched: 7. The CDR3 region is CAITSGRVGDTQYF. DNA of the CDR3: TGTGCCATTACTAGCGGGAGGGTGGGCGATACGCAGTATTTT.

V usage is TRBV19 and J usage is TRBJ1-1; 8 bases are a match to TRBD1. The CDR3 runs to 14 residues. Germline trimming cut 4 bases from V and 8 bases from J; bases unmatched to any gene: 9. CDR1 is LNHDA and CDR2 is SQIVND in the germline V gene (reference sequence). The CDR3, as DNA: TGTGCCAGTAGTAGACGACAGGGGACTAGAGAAGCTTTCTTT. This translates into CASSRRQGTREAFF.